This passage covers 22 T cell receptor beta chains from one sample sequenced in a study of shared clonotypes between healthy human individuals. Here immunoSEQ multiplex PCR was the method, and the copy in TCRdb shows in-frame clones only, minus some. The sample holds under 2,500,000 clones, 90% to 97% seen once. Sequenced: naive CD4+ T cells sorted from blood. Subset in this sample: CD45RA+ positively selected. The receptor source for this set is a man between 18 and 35 years old in good health.

This clone is a singleton in its sample. This chain links TRBV10-3 with TRBJ1-5; no clear D. V shed 5 bases and J shed 0 bases, with 14 bases lying between them. CDR1 is ENHRY and CDR2 is SYGVKD in the germline V gene. CDR3 size: 16 residues. The CDR3 sequence is CAISNLGSDSNQPQHF. The CDR3 DNA reads as TGTGCCATCAGTAATTTGGGATCCGATAGCAATCAGCCCCAGCATTTT.

The chain is built from TRBV7-2 and TRBJ2-1; 11 bases fit TRBD2. With 5 bases clipped from V and 15 bases from J, the junction kept 12 bases outside the gene matches. CDR1 is SGHTA and CDR2 is FQGNSA in the germline V gene. This CDR3 region has 14 residues. The CDR3 here is CASSQTSGERFRFF. DNA for the CDR3: TGTGCCAGCAGCCAGACTAGCGGGGAGAGATTTCGGTTCTTC.

The chain carries TRBV11-3 and TRBJ2-2, with 10 bases matching TRBD1. CDR3 length: 15 residues. CDR1 and CDR2 (germline): SGHNT, YENEEA. V dropped 5 bases and J dropped 6; count of bases not matched to a gene: 6. The CDR3 nucleotides read TGTGCCAGCAGCAGGGACAGGGGTGGTGCCGGGGAGCTGTTTTTT. Its protein is CASSRDRGGAGELFF.

This chain uses TRBV15 with TRBJ2-7; D is unclear. V was cut by 0 bases and J by 0 bases, with 12 bases left in between. The germline V gene encodes CDR1 LNHNV and CDR2 YYDKDF (reference sequence). This CDR3 has 16 residues. CDR3 sequence (DNA): TGTGCCACCAGCAGAGATCTGTACCTTAGCTCCTACGAGCAGTACTTC. Translated: CATSRDLYLSSYEQYF. Looking up the rest from reference TRBV15 and TRBJ2-7 gives the full variable domain: DAMVIQNPRYQVTQFGKPVTLSCSQTLNHNVMYWYQQKSSQAPKLLFHYYDKDFNNEADTPDNFQSRRPNTSFCFLDIRSPGLGDTAMYLCATSRDLYLSSYEQYFGPGTRLTVT.

The CDR3 loop is CASSSGLAGVTQYF. The CDR3 bases are TGCGCCAGCAGCTCGGGACTAGCGGGAGTTACGCAGTATTTT. V usage is TRBV5-1 and J usage is TRBJ2-3; TRBD2 matches at 14 bases. This CDR3 contains 14 residues. Unmatched junction bases numbered 2, after V lost 3 bases and J lost 8 bases. In germline, CDR1 is SGHRS, CDR2 YFSETQ.

This clone was recorded once. The J gene is TRBJ1-6, the V gene TRBV9; TRBD1 matches at 8 bases. V lost 3 bases and J lost 0; bases outside the gene matches: 8. The CDR3 loop spans 18 amino acids. Germline CDR1 is SGDLS and CDR2 is YYNGEE. CDR3 sequence (DNA): TGTGCCAGCAGCGCGCCACGGGACAGGAGCTCCTATAATTCACCCCTCCACTTT. This encodes CASSAPRDRSSYNSPLHF.

V usage is TRBV7-2 and J usage is TRBJ1-2; tentatively, D is TRBD1 (5 bases). In germline, CDR1 is SGHTA, CDR2 FQGNSA. Trimming removed 5 bases from V and 4 bases from J, with 20 bases in between. This CDR3 has 16 residues. Here the CDR3 DNA reads TGTGCCAGCAGCACCCGCGGGTCAGGGACGGCCTATGGCTACACCTTC. It is translated as CASSTRGSGTAYGYTF.

The chain uses TRBV5-4 and TRBJ2-5; D not resolved. In germline, CDR1 is SGHNT, CDR2 YYREEE (reference sequence). V was pared by 0 bases and J by 5 bases, with 8 bases between. CDR3 length equals 13 residues. The DNA of the CDR3 is TGTGCCAGCAGCTTGGACGTCGTTGAGACCCAGTACTTC. Translated: CASSLDVVETQYF.

The V gene is TRBV30, the J gene TRBJ2-3, with a tentative D call TRBD2 (5 bases). CDR1 and CDR2 from the germline V gene are GTSNPN and SVGIG (reference sequence). The CDR3 extends over 15 amino acids. The V gene lost 2 bases and the J gene lost 1 base, with 13 bases spanning the gap. In DNA form, the CDR3 reads TGTGCCTGGAGTCTCCGATTCGGGGGCACAGATACGCAGTATTTT. This codes for CAWSLRFGGTDTQYF. Looking up the rest from reference TRBV30 and TRBJ2-3 gives the full variable domain: SQTIHQWPATLVQPVGSPLSLECTVEGTSNPNLYWYRQAAGRGLQLLFYSVGIGQISSEVPQNLSASRPQDRQFILSSKKLLLSDSGFYLCAWSLRFGGTDTQYFGPGTRLTVL.

The chain combines TRBV19 with TRBJ1-2; TRBD1 matches at 11 bases. The trim removed 8 bases at V and 7 bases at J, leaving 18 bases unmatched. The germline V gene has CDR1 LNHDA and CDR2 SQIVND (reference sequence). CDR3 length: 17 residues. The CDR3 DNA reads TGTGCCAGTCGGGGGGACAGGGGGATTCTGCAGATCGGTGGCTACACCTTC. Translated: CASRGDRGILQIGGYTF.

This chain connects TRBV7-9 to TRBJ2-7; no firm D call. This CDR3 comprises 15 residues. Trimming cost V 1 base and J 6 bases, with 16 bases left between them. Germline CDR1 SEHNR, CDR2 FQNEAQ (reference sequence). The CDR3 sequence: CASSLVTARAPEQYF. As DNA, the CDR3 is TGTGCCAGCAGCTTAGTTACTGCCCGGGCCCCCGAGCAGTACTTC. Complete variable domain (other parts from reference TRBV7-9 and TRBJ2-7): DTGVSQNPRHKITKRGQNVTFRCDPISEHNRLYWYRQTLGQGPEFLTYFQNEAQLEKSRLLSDRFSAERPKGSFSTLEIQRTEQGDSAMYLCASSLVTARAPEQYFGPGTRLTVT.

The chain recombines TRBV10-3 with TRBJ2-2; 7 nucleotides match TRBD1. With V trimmed by 6 bases and J by 6 bases, 13 bases remained unmatched. Per germline, CDR1 ENHRY and CDR2 SYGVKD. CDR3 length equals 16 residues. The CDR3 loop is CAIRANTGDSPGELFF. CDR3 nucleotide sequence: TGTGCCATCAGGGCAAATACAGGGGATTCGCCCGGGGAGCTGTTTTTT.

The CDR3 nucleotides read TGTGCCAGCAGCCCATCAGGGGGGCCGAACACCGGGGAGCTGTTTTTT. Its translation is CASSPSGGPNTGELFF. V and J are TRBV7-3 and TRBJ2-2; perhaps TRBD1 as D (7 bases). This CDR3 is 16 amino acids long. Germline V gives CDR1 SGHTA, CDR2 FQGTGA. V was shortened by 5 bases and J by 0 bases, with 13 bases between the two germline ends. Variable domain in full (rest from reference TRBV7-3 and TRBJ2-2): GAGVSQTPSNKVTEKGKYVELRCDPISGHTALYWYRQSLGQGPEFLIYFQGTGAADDSGLPNDRFFAVRPEGSVSTLKIQRTERGDSAVYLCASSPSGGPNTGELFFGEGSRLTVL.

The genes are TRBV10-3 and TRBJ2-5, with TRBD2 matching 9 bases. The CDR3 covers 13 residues. V gave up 4 bases and J gave up 4 bases; unmatched junction bases: 1. Germline values: CDR1 ENHRY, CDR2 SYGVKD. The chain's CDR3 is CAISGTSAETQYF. CDR3 bases: TGTGCCATCAGTGGGACTAGCGCAGAGACCCAGTACTTC.

This chain links TRBV30 with TRBJ2-1; D not resolved. Germline V gene sequence: CDR1 GTSNPN, CDR2 SVGIG (reference sequence). Between the trimmed V and J ends, which lost 5 bases and 5 bases, there was a span of 7 bases. CDR3 length: 11 amino acids. This CDR3 is CAWAGHNEQFF. CDR3 sequence (DNA): TGTGCCTGGGCTGGTCACAATGAGCAGTTCTTC.

The chain combines TRBV4-1 with TRBJ1-5, with TRBD1 identical over 7 bases. The CDR3 is 15 amino acids. V lost 0 bases, J lost 6 bases, and 5 bases stayed unmatched. The germline V gene has CDR1 MGHRA and CDR2 YSYEKL. CDR3: CASSQEETGSQPQHF. The CDR3 DNA sequence: TGCGCCAGCAGCCAAGAGGAGACAGGGAGTCAGCCCCAGCATTTT.

The chain is built from TRBV5-4 and TRBJ2-5, with 14 bases lining up with TRBD2. The CDR3 has 16 amino acids. Trimming removed 4 bases from V and 5 bases from J; junction bases left unmatched: 7. Per germline, CDR1 SGHNT and CDR2 YYREEE (reference sequence). The CDR3 protein is CASSRGTSGSWETQYF. CDR3 coding DNA: TGTGCCAGCAGCCGTGGGACTAGCGGGAGTTGGGAGACCCAGTACTTC. The entire variable domain, with the rest obtained from reference TRBV5-4 and TRBJ2-5, is as follows: ETGVTQSPTHLIKTRGQQVTLRCSSQSGHNTVSWYQQALGQGPQFIFQYYREEENGRGNFPPRFSGLQFPNYSSELNVNALELDDSALYLCASSRGTSGSWETQYFGPGTRLLVL.

The chain combines TRBV5-1 with TRBJ1-1; maybe TRBD1 (5 bases). This CDR3 spans 14 amino acids. Looked up from germline, CDR1 is SGHRS and CDR2 is YFSETQ. V lost 0 bases to trimming and J lost 8 bases, with 14 bases between them. CDR3 coding DNA: TGCGCCAGCAGCTTGGGGGGACCCGACCCGGAAGCTTTCTTT. Translated, it gives CASSLGGPDPEAFF.

CDR3 residues: CASSFAGTNSLDTQYF. The CDR3 bases are TGTGCCAGCAGTTTCGCCGGGACCAATAGTCTGGATACGCAGTATTTT. The chain carries TRBV28 and TRBJ2-3; D is possibly TRBD1 or TRBD2 (5 bases each). Trimming took off 3 bases at V and 6 bases at J, with 19 bases between the two ends. The CDR3 runs 16 residues. Looked up from germline, CDR1 is MDHEN and CDR2 is SYDVKM. The full variable domain, its missing parts supplied by reference TRBV28 and TRBJ2-3, is DVKVTQSSRYLVKRTGEKVFLECVQDMDHENMFWYRQDPGLGLRLIYFSYDVKMKEKGDIPEGYSVSREKKERFSLILESASTNQTSMYLCASSFAGTNSLDTQYFGPGTRLTVL.

CDR3 sequence reads: CASSARYEQYF. The CDR3, as DNA: TGTGCCAGCAGCGCACGTTACGAGCAGTACTTC. The V call is TRBV13, the J call TRBJ2-7; D gene unclear. CDR1 and CDR2 from the germline V gene are PRHDT and FYEKMQ (reference sequence). Trimming took off 5 bases at V and 4 bases at J, with 6 bases between the two ends. The CDR3 length is 11 residues.

The chain is built from TRBV28 and TRBJ1-6, with 11 bases matching TRBD1. Germline V lookup: CDR1 MDHEN, CDR2 SYDVKM. The CDR3 is 17 amino acids. The V and J ends lost 5 bases and 3 bases, in that order; junction bases with no gene match: 6. The CDR3 sequence is CASSRVGTGGYNSPLHF. The CDR3, as DNA: TGTGCCAGCAGTCGGGTCGGGACAGGGGGCTATAATTCACCCCTCCACTTT.

The V and J genes are TRBV27 and TRBJ2-4, with 10 positions matching TRBD1. The CDR3 consists of 16 residues. V lost 9 bases to trimming and J lost 3 bases; unmatched junction nucleotides: 11. Looked up from germline, CDR1 is MNHEY and CDR2 is SMNVEV (reference sequence). CDR3 amino acids: CARPGQGFSRKNIQYF. DNA of the CDR3: TGTGCCAGACCGGGACAGGGGTTTTCGCGCAAAAACATTCAGTACTTC.